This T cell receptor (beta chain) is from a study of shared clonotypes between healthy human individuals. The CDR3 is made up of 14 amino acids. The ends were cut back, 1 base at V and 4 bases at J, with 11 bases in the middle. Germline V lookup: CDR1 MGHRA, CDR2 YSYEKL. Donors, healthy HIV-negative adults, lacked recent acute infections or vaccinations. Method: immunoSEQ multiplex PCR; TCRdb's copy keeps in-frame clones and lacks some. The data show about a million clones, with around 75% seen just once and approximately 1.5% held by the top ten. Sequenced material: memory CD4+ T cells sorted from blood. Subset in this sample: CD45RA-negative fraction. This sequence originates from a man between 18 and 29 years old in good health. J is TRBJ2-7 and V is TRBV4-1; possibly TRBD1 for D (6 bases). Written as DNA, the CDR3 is TGCGCCAGCAGCCAAGTTACAGGGATGTACGAGCAGTACTTC. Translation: CASSQVTGMYEQYF.